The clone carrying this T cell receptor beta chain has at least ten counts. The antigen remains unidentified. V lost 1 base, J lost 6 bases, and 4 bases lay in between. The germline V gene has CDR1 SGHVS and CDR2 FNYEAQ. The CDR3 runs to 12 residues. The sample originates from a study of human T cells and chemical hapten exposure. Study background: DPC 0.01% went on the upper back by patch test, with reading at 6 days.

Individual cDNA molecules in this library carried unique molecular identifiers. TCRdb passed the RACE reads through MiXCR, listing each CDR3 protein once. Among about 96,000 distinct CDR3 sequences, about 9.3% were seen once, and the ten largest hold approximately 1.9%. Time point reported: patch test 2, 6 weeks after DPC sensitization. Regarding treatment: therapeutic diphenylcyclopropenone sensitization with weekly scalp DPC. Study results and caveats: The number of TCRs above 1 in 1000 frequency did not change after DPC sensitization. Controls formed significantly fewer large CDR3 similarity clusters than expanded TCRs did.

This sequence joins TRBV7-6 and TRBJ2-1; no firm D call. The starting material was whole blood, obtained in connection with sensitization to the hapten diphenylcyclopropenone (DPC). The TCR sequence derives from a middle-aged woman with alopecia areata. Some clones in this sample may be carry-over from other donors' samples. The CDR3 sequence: CASSLVGNEQFF. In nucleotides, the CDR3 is TGTGCCAGCAGCTTAGTTGGCAATGAGCAGTTCTTC.